A selection of T cell receptor beta chains follows, all from one sample in a study of cytomegalovirus exposure and HLA in healthy donors. The data were produced by immunoSEQ multiplex PCR, yet TCRdb's version contains in-frame clones alone and is incomplete. In the table there are approximately 200,000 clones, 88% of which are singletons. Specimen: PBMCs. These TCRs come from a young woman in good health and CMV-seronegative. Both conserved end residues are part of each CDR3. A D gene is named only where the DNA matches it firmly.

cdr3_length: 15
d_call: TRBD1
v_call: TRBV28
j_call: TRBJ1-2
cdr3_aa: CASSFRDRDLYGYTF
cdr3_nt: TGTGCCAGCAGTTTCCGGGACAGGGACCTCTATGGCTACACCTTC

cdr3_length: 17
d_call: NA
v_call: TRBV28
j_call: TRBJ2-5
cdr3_aa: CASRLWGPSGYQETQYF
cdr3_nt: TGTGCCAGCAGGCTCTGGGGGCCTAGCGGCTACCAAGAGACCCAGTACTTC

cdr3_length: 16
d_call: NA
v_call: TRBV7-9
j_call: TRBJ2-7
cdr3_aa: CASSLEGGASSYEQYF
cdr3_nt: TGTGCCAGCAGCTTAGAGGGTGGGGCTAGCTCCTACGAGCAGTACTTC

cdr3_length: 16
d_call: TRBD2
v_call: TRBV5-1
j_call: TRBJ2-1
cdr3_aa: CASRGTSGRQSHEQFF
cdr3_nt: TGCGCCAGCAGAGGGACTAGCGGGAGACAATCCCATGAGCAGTTCTTC

cdr3_length: 15
d_call: NA
v_call: TRBV30
j_call: TRBJ1-1
cdr3_aa: CAWIRLQGMNTEAFF
cdr3_nt: TGTGCCTGGATTCGCCTACAGGGTATGAACACTGAAGCTTTCTTT

cdr3_length: 20
d_call: TRBD2
v_call: TRBV28
j_call: TRBJ2-2
cdr3_aa: CASRMAWLAGLGVYTGELFF
cdr3_nt: TGTGCCAGCAGAATGGCCTGGCTAGCGGGACTCGGGGTTTACACCGGGGAGCTGTTTTTT

cdr3_length: 15
d_call: NA
v_call: TRBV7-2
j_call: TRBJ1-3
cdr3_aa: CASSLFPGSGNTIYF
cdr3_nt: TGTGCCAGCAGCTTGTTTCCGGGCTCTGGAAACACCATATATTTT

cdr3_length: 12
d_call: NA
v_call: TRBV19
j_call: TRBJ1-1
cdr3_aa: CASSSDSYEAFF
cdr3_nt: TGTGCCAGTAGTTCAGACAGTTATGAAGCTTTCTTT

cdr3_length: 18
d_call: NA
v_call: TRBV4-1
j_call: TRBJ2-1
cdr3_aa: CASSQEIGFGTGSQGPFF
cdr3_nt: NA

cdr3_length: 12
d_call: TRBD2
v_call: TRBV7-9
j_call: TRBJ2-1
cdr3_aa: CASSSLANEQFF
cdr3_nt: TGTGCCAGCAGCTCACTAGCGAATGAGCAGTTCTTC

cdr3_length: 14
d_call: NA
v_call: TRBV7-9
j_call: TRBJ1-1
cdr3_aa: CASSLGSLGDEAFF
cdr3_nt: TGTGCCAGCAGCTTAGGTAGTTTGGGAGATGAAGCTTTCTTT